Shown below are 31 T cell receptor beta chains from a single sample sequenced in a study of shared clonotypes between healthy human individuals. This table comes from immunoSEQ multiplex PCR, and its TCRdb copy is limited to in-frame clones, with some not included. The table lists approximately 1,500,000 clones, under 99% of them singletons. The specimen was naive CD4+ T cells sorted from blood. Stated subset: CD45RA+ positively selected. Receptor source: a man aged 30 to 45 in good health.

The genes are TRBV5-1 and TRBJ1-1, with 10 bases that match TRBD1. Germline CDR1 is SGHRS and CDR2 is YFSETQ. The CDR3 is 12 amino acids. V shed 7 bases and J 3 bases; nucleotides not matched to a gene: 0. CDR3 sequence: CASGQGDTEAFF. CDR3 coding DNA: TGCGCCAGCGGACAGGGGGACACTGAAGCTTTCTTT.

This chain links TRBV11-2 with TRBJ2-7; 14 bases are shared with TRBD2. The germline V gene encodes CDR1 SGHAT and CDR2 FQNNGV. This CDR3 is 16 amino acids long. With 5 bases clipped from V and 2 bases from J, the junction kept 5 bases outside the gene matches. CDR3 loop: CASSPGLAGGAYEQYF. The DNA for the CDR3 is TGTGCCAGCAGCCCTGGACTAGCGGGAGGAGCCTACGAGCAGTACTTC.

Details on this clone: At one end, the junction sequence differs from germline, possibly due to a read error. The CDR3 sequence is CASSLGRGPSTDTQYF. The CDR3 DNA sequence: TGTGCTAGCAGCTTGGGGCGGGGGCCTAGCACAGATACGCAGTATTTT. The chain carries TRBV7-7 and TRBJ2-3, with D perhaps matching TRBD2 (7 bases). CDR1 SSHAT and CDR2 FNYEAQ come from the germline V gene (reference sequence). The length of the CDR3 is 16 residues.

J is TRBJ2-2 and V is TRBV7-9; a possible D gene is TRBD2 (5 bases). V lost 1 base and J 3 bases, leaving 6 bases between the germline ends. CDR3 length: 14 amino acids. CDR1 SEHNR and CDR2 FQNEAQ come from the germline V gene (reference sequence). In nucleotides, the CDR3 is TGTGCCAGCAGCTTAGACGGGGACACCGGGGAGCTGTTTTTT. The encoded protein is CASSLDGDTGELFF.

The V gene is TRBV19, the J gene TRBJ1-4; D unclear. Germline values: CDR1 LNHDA, CDR2 SQIVND (reference sequence). V lost 6 bases, J lost 0 bases, and 8 bases lay in between. The CDR3 is made up of 14 amino acids. The CDR3 DNA is TGTGCCAGTAGGGACGGTGCAACTAATGAAAAACTGTTTTTT. Its translation is CASRDGATNEKLFF.

The rearrangement links TRBV5-4 to TRBJ2-7; D is ambiguous. From germline, CDR1 is SGHNT and CDR2 YYREEE (reference sequence). V dropped 3 bases and J dropped 4 bases, with 17 bases sitting between them. The CDR3 is made up of 15 amino acids. CDR3 protein: CASSSWHTSTYEQYF. The CDR3 nucleotides read TGTGCCAGCAGCTCCTGGCACACCTCAACATACGAGCAGTACTTC.

This chain uses TRBV5-1 with TRBJ2-3; D might be TRBD2 (5 bases). With 3 bases removed from V and 1 base from J, the gap between germline ends came to 18 bases. Germline V CDR1 and CDR2: SGHRS, YFSETQ. This CDR3 has 17 residues. The CDR3: CASSWGEGRRGTDTQYF. The DNA for the CDR3 is TGCGCCAGCAGCTGGGGAGAGGGTCGTCGGGGCACAGATACGCAGTATTTT.

V gene TRBV19 combines with J gene TRBJ2-2; tentatively, D is TRBD2 (6 bases). V lost 6 bases and J lost 6, with 17 bases in between. The germline V gene has CDR1 LNHDA and CDR2 SQIVND (reference sequence). There are 15 residues in the CDR3. CDR3 nucleotide sequence: TGTGCCAGTAGGTCGCGGGACGGGGCCCCCGGGGAGCTGTTTTTT. This sequence encodes CASRSRDGAPGELFF.

The chain uses TRBV2 and TRBJ2-7; D remains ambiguous. This CDR3 region has 12 residues. With 3 bases removed from V and 2 bases from J, the gap between germline ends came to 5 bases. Germline V gene data show CDR1 as SNHLY and CDR2 as FYNNEI. The CDR3, as DNA: TGTGCCAGCAGTGACAGAACCTACGAGCAGTACTTC. Protein product: CASSDRTYEQYF.

The V call is TRBV5-1, the J call TRBJ2-1; 10 nucleotides agree with TRBD2. V was clipped by 4 bases and J by 3 bases; unmatched bases: 7. Germline lookup yields CDR1 SGHRS and CDR2 YFSETQ. The CDR3 has 16 amino acids. CDR3 DNA sequence: TGCGCCAGCAGCCGAGTTGGGACTAGCGTCTACAATGAGCAGTTCTTC. Translating gives CASSRVGTSVYNEQFF.

The genes are TRBV9 and TRBJ2-3; tentative D call: TRBD2 (6 bases). V lost 1 base to trimming and J lost 0 bases, with 12 bases between them. This CDR3 has 16 amino acids. Germline V gene sequence: CDR1 SGDLS, CDR2 YYNGEE. CDR3 sequence (DNA): TGTGCCAGCAGCGTAAAAACTAGCAGAAGCACAGATACGCAGTATTTT. It codes for CASSVKTSRSTDTQYF. Full variable domain (missing parts from reference TRBV9 and TRBJ2-3): DSGVTQTPKHLITATGQRVTLRCSPRSGDLSVYWYQQSLDQGLQFLIQYYNGEERAKGNILERFSAQQFPDLHSELNLSSLELGDSALYFCASSVKTSRSTDTQYFGPGTRLTVL.

V and J are TRBV11-2 and TRBJ2-7; no firm D call. Germline-derived CDR1 and CDR2 are SGHAT and FQNNGV. V was cut by 4 bases and J by 0 bases, with 10 bases left in between. The CDR3 is 14 amino acids. CDR3 region: CASSSSLSSYEQYF. Written as DNA, the CDR3 is TGTGCCAGCAGCTCTTCGCTAAGCTCCTACGAGCAGTACTTC. Full variable domain (missing parts from reference TRBV11-2 and TRBJ2-7): EAGVAQSPRYKIIEKRQSVAFWCNPISGHATLYWYQQILGQGPKLLIQFQNNGVVDDSQLPKDRFSAERLKGVDSTLKIQPAKLEDSAVYLCASSSSLSSYEQYFGPGTRLTVT.

The V call is TRBV18, the J call TRBJ2-1; 11 bases fit TRBD2. Per the germline V gene, CDR1 is KGHSH and CDR2 is LQKENI. The CDR3 extends over 16 amino acids. V shed 6 bases, J shed 6 bases, and the junction held 10 bases outside the gene matches. As DNA, the CDR3 is TGTGCCAGCTCCCCTGCCGGGACTAGCGGATTCAATGAGCAGTTCTTC. This gives the protein CASSPAGTSGFNEQFF. The complete variable domain, with remaining parts taken from reference TRBV18 and TRBJ2-1, reads NAGVMQNPRHLVRRRGQEARLRCSPMKGHSHVYWYRQLPEEGLKFMVYLQKENIIDESGMPKERFSAEFPKEGPSILRIQQVVRGDSAAYFCASSPAGTSGFNEQFFGPGTRLTVL.

This chain connects TRBV5-1 to TRBJ2-5; D perhaps matches TRBD2 (5 bases). Germline V gives CDR1 SGHRS, CDR2 YFSETQ. CDR3 length: 15 amino acids. V gave up 4 bases and J gave up 1 base, with 14 bases separating them. The CDR3 nucleotides read TGCGCCAGCAGCAACTCCCCGAGGGCCCAAGAGACCCAGTACTTC. Translation gives CASSNSPRAQETQYF.

This chain's CDR3 is CASSSIPRQGLNTGELFF. The CDR3 DNA reads as TGTGCCAGCAGCTCCATACCCCGACAGGGATTGAACACCGGGGAGCTGTTTTTT. This chain joins TRBV7-6 and TRBJ2-2; 7 bases match TRBD1. The V gene end was trimmed by 4 bases and the J gene end by 1 base; junction bases not matched to a gene: 12. The CDR3 runs 18 residues. The germline V gene has CDR1 SGHVS and CDR2 FNYEAQ. Full variable domain (missing parts from reference TRBV7-6 and TRBJ2-2): GAGVSQSPRYKVTKRGQDVALRCDPISGHVSLYWYRQALGQGPEFLTYFNYEAQQDKSGLPNDRFSAERPEGSISTLTIQRTEQRDSAMYRCASSSIPRQGLNTGELFFGEGSRLTVL.

V is TRBV5-5 and J is TRBJ2-2; 9 bases match TRBD2. This CDR3 has 14 amino acids. Losses at the gene ends were 5 bases for V and 6 bases for J; bases not matched to a gene: 5. CDR1 is SGHKS and CDR2 is YYEKEE in the germline V gene (reference sequence). This CDR3 reads CASRIAGGPGELFF. DNA of the CDR3: TGTGCCAGCAGAATTGCGGGAGGGCCCGGGGAGCTGTTTTTT.

Regarding this clone: The germline gene is not matched at one end of the junction; a read error may be the cause. The chain couples TRBV7-7 to TRBJ2-2; D is ambiguous. This CDR3 has 15 amino acids. The V gene's germline CDR1 is SSHAT and CDR2 FNYEAQ (reference sequence). DNA of the CDR3: TGTGCTAGCAGAAGCGCAACAGAGAACACCGGGGAGCTGTTTTTT. This gives the protein CASRSATENTGELFF.

This clone has a single count. The V gene is TRBV2, the J gene TRBJ1-5, with D tentatively TRBD1 (6 bases). Germline V gene sequence: CDR1 SNHLY, CDR2 FYNNEI. This CDR3 has 14 residues. With 7 bases removed from V and 1 base from J, the gap between germline ends came to 11 bases. Here the CDR3 reads CASNKDSSNQPQHF. The CDR3 DNA sequence: TGTGCCAGCAACAAGGACAGCAGCAATCAGCCCCAGCATTTT.

The chain links TRBV19 to TRBJ1-2; TRBD1 matches at 10 bases. Losses at the gene ends were 3 bases for V and 1 base for J; bases not matched to a gene: 14. Germline V CDR1 and CDR2: LNHDA, SQIVND (reference sequence). The CDR3 length is 19 residues. The CDR3: CASSIARGQGPHLNYGYTF. In DNA, the CDR3 is TGTGCCAGTAGTATCGCCCGGGGACAGGGGCCGCACCTTAACTATGGCTACACCTTC.

J is TRBJ1-4 and V is TRBV19; TRBD1 agrees at 10 bases. V shed 8 bases, J shed 8 bases, and the junction held 8 bases outside the gene matches. The CDR3 covers 14 residues. Germline CDR1 reads LNHDA; CDR2 reads SQIVND (reference sequence). CDR3 in DNA: TGTGCCAGTGGCCGGGACAGGGGAAAGGAAAAACTGTTTTTT. Translated: CASGRDRGKEKLFF.

The DNA of the CDR3 is TGTGCCACCTCTCCGTTTCCTGCGAATGAAGCTTTCTTT. Translated, it gives CATSPFPANEAFF. The chain is built from TRBV28 and TRBJ1-1; unclear D gene. Deletions cut 10 bases from V and 7 bases from J, with 19 bases between. CDR3 size: 13 residues. Germline lookup yields CDR1 MDHEN and CDR2 SYDVKM.

The chain employs TRBV10-3 and TRBJ1-2; D is perhaps TRBD1 (5 bases). The CDR3 totals 15 residues. Trimming stripped 6 bases from V and 5 bases from J, with 19 bases between. The germline gives CDR1 ENHRY, CDR2 SYGVKD. Written as DNA, the CDR3 is TGTGCCATCAGGAGGGACGATCTGGCGTATTATGGCTACACCTTC. Translation: CAIRRDDLAYYGYTF.

Points on this clone: In the same sample, other DNA sequences code for this CDR3. This rearrangement joins TRBV2 to TRBJ1-5; tentative D call: TRBD1 (5 bases). Trimming removed 4 bases from V and 1 base from J, with 8 bases in between. The CDR3 length is 14 residues. CDR1 is SNHLY and CDR2 is FYNNEI in the germline V gene. The CDR3 bases are TGTGCCAGCAGTGTGCAGGGAAGCAATCAGCCCCAGCATTTT. This codes for CASSVQGSNQPQHF.

This clone appeared once. The chain couples TRBV5-1 to TRBJ2-1; D call uncertain. The CDR3 is 14 amino acids. The ends were cut back, 6 bases at V and 5 bases at J, with 15 bases in the middle. The germline gives CDR1 SGHRS, CDR2 YFSETQ. CDR3 DNA: TGCGCCAGCACCACTACTATCTCTGACAATGAGCAGTTCTTC. This sequence encodes CASTTTISDNEQFF.

J is TRBJ2-7 and V is TRBV30, with TRBD1 matching 10 bases. Trimming at V came to 7 bases and at J to 9 bases, leaving 12 bases not matched to a gene. The CDR3 has 13 amino acids. From germline, CDR1 is GTSNPN and CDR2 SVGIG (reference sequence). The CDR3 DNA follows: TGTGCCTCTGAACCCGGACAGGGGGTTAGGCAGTACTTC. As protein: CASEPGQGVRQYF. The entire variable domain, with the rest obtained from reference TRBV30 and TRBJ2-7, is as follows: SQTIHQWPATLVQPVGSPLSLECTVEGTSNPNLYWYRQAAGRGLQLLFYSVGIGQISSEVPQNLSASRPQDRQFILSSKKLLLSDSGFYLCASEPGQGVRQYFGPGTRLTVT.

The chain is built from TRBV1 and TRBJ2-2; TRBD2, the table's D call, lacks a check against the DNA. TRBV1 is tagged as a pseudogene. This CDR3 is 17 amino acids long. The CDR3 DNA is TGCACCAGCAGCCAAGAGCACGCGTTATTGAACACCGGGGAGCTGTTTTTT. Protein product: CTSSQEHALLNTGELFF.

This chain joins TRBV5-4 and TRBJ2-5, with 16 bases lining up with TRBD2. Trimming removed 10 bases from V and 0 bases from J; junction bases left unmatched: 9. Germline CDR1 is SGHNT and CDR2 is YYREEE (reference sequence). This CDR3 comprises 17 residues. The CDR3, as DNA: TGTGCCCTCTCGGGACTAGCGGGAGGGCCGTACCAAGAGACCCAGTACTTC. Encoded protein: CALSGLAGGPYQETQYF.

The J gene is TRBJ2-5, the V gene TRBV29-1, with D unresolved. Per the germline V gene, CDR1 is SQVTM and CDR2 is ANQGSEA. V was cut by 5 bases and J by 2 bases, with 15 bases left in between. CDR3 length: 14 residues. This chain's CDR3 is CSVLFPGLQETQYF. The CDR3 DNA reads as TGCAGCGTTTTATTTCCGGGTCTACAAGAGACCCAGTACTTC.

This chain links TRBV5-4 with TRBJ2-5, with D perhaps TRBD1 or TRBD2 (5 bases each). Between the trimmed V and J ends, which lost 4 bases and 2 bases, there was a span of 9 bases. This CDR3 has 13 residues. CDR1 and CDR2 from the germline V gene are SGHNT and YYREEE (reference sequence). The chain's CDR3 is CASSGTVQETQYF. The CDR3 region has the DNA TGTGCCAGCAGCGGGACCGTGCAAGAGACCCAGTACTTC. Supplemented by reference TRBV5-4 and TRBJ2-5, the full variable domain reads ETGVTQSPTHLIKTRGQQVTLRCSSQSGHNTVSWYQQALGQGPQFIFQYYREEENGRGNFPPRFSGLQFPNYSSELNVNALELDDSALYLCASSGTVQETQYFGPGTRLLVL.

This clone was picked up one time. This chain connects TRBV7-8 to TRBJ2-1; 11 positions match TRBD2. Looked up from germline, CDR1 is SGHVS and CDR2 is FQNEAQ. With 5 bases clipped from V and 4 bases from J, the junction kept 16 bases outside the gene matches. The CDR3 is 19 residues long. CDR3 residues: CASSKTSGRRRRHYNEQFF. CDR3 coding DNA: TGTGCCAGCAGCAAAACTAGCGGGAGACGAAGGCGGCATTACAATGAGCAGTTCTTC.

This clone was detected only once. The chain employs TRBV27 and TRBJ1-1; unclear D gene. The CDR3 is made up of 17 amino acids. CDR1 MNHEY and CDR2 SMNVEV come from the germline V gene (reference sequence). Trimming left V 0 bases short and J 0 bases short, with 14 bases between. Here the CDR3 DNA reads TGTGCCAGCAGTTTATCTGTTTTGGGGAAGCTGAACACTGAAGCTTTCTTT. It specifies CASSLSVLGKLNTEAFF.